Listed here is a single TCR beta chain. This sample was included in a study of blood T cell repertoires in COVID-19. The overall study: There were acute and convalescent COVID-19 samples, and they came from the United States, Italy and Spain. The cDNA or gDNA used as material had been derived from T cells, B-cell-depleted T cells, or PBMCs.

In the original processing: Reference gene primers were amplified, and this amplification served to estimate nucleated cell counts. Generated by immunoSEQ multiplex PCR, the TCRdb table keeps only in-frame clones and is missing some. V and J calls and clone size are copied from that table; D and trimming were computed from the DNA. The table lists roughly 200,000 clones, around 88% of them singletons. Individuals aged about 18 to 90 years were recruited from 24 US areas. The source of this sequence is a man aged 35 to 55 with acute COVID-19. Material: PBMCs or T cells enriched from blood (not recorded which).

This CDR3 is CASSPRPGEDEQYF. The CDR3 nucleotides are TGTGCCAGCAGCCCCCGACCGGGGGAGGACGAGCAGTACTTC. The chain uses TRBV9 and TRBJ2-7; D possibly corresponds to TRBD2 (6 bases). Germline CDR1 SGDLS, CDR2 YYNGEE. The CDR3 totals 14 residues. V lost 4 bases, J lost 5 bases, and 16 bases lay in between.